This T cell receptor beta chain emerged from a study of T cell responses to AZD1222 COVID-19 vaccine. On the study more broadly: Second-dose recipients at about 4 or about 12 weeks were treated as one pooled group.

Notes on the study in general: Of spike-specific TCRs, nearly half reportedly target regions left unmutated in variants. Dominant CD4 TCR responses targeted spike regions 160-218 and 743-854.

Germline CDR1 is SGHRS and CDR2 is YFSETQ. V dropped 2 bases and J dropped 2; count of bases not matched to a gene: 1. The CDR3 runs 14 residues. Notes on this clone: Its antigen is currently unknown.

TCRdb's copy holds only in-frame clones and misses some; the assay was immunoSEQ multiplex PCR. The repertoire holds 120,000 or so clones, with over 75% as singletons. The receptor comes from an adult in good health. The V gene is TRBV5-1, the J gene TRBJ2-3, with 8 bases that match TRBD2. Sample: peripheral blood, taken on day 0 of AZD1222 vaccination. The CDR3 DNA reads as TGCGCCAGCAGCTTCGGGGGGGCCACAGATACGCAGTATTTT. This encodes CASSFGGATDTQYF.